The 17 T cell receptor beta chains reported below all come from one sample, sequenced in a study of blood T cell repertoires in COVID-19. Profiling relied on immunoSEQ multiplex PCR, and the TCRdb table lists in-frame clones only, not all of them. The sample includes about 240,000 clones, about four fifths of them seen just once. Sequencing input: peripheral blood. The receptors shown here come from a woman over 75 with acute or convalescent COVID-19.

This clone showed up just once. V and J are TRBV10-1 and TRBJ1-5; 9 positions agree with TRBD1. The CDR3 consists of 14 residues. Trimming at V came to 9 bases and at J to 0 bases, leaving 3 bases not matched to a gene. Germline V gene data show CDR1 as WNHNN and CDR2 as SYGVQD (reference sequence). CDR3 loop: CARDRGGSNQPQHF. For the CDR3, the DNA is TGCGCCAGGGACAGGGGAGGTAGCAATCAGCCCCAGCATTTT.

This chain connects TRBV7-2 to TRBJ2-2; D uncertain. Trimming cost V 3 bases and J 1 base, with 3 bases left between them. The CDR3 is 13 amino acids. Looked up from germline, CDR1 is SGHTA and CDR2 is FQGNSA. CDR3 in amino acids: CASSFKNTGELFF. The CDR3 nucleotides read TGTGCCAGCAGCTTTAAGAACACCGGGGAGCTGTTTTTT.

The V call is TRBV10-3, the J call TRBJ1-5; 9 bases match TRBD1. CDR3 length: 16 residues. The V segment lost 0 bases and the J segment 4 bases; nucleotides outside the gene matches: 4. In germline, CDR1 is ENHRY, CDR2 SYGVKD. CDR3 DNA: TGTGCCATCAGTGAGTCGGTCGGGACAGGGAATCAGCCCCAGCATTTT. As protein: CAISESVGTGNQPQHF.

This chain joins TRBV30 and TRBJ1-1; D gene ambiguous. The V gene lost 5 bases and the J gene lost 1 base, with 14 bases spanning the gap. Germline V gives CDR1 GTSNPN, CDR2 SVGIG (reference sequence). CDR3 length: 14 residues. This CDR3 reads CAWARGLENTEAFF. The CDR3, as DNA: TGTGCCTGGGCTAGAGGACTGGAGAACACTGAAGCTTTCTTT.

The V call is TRBV12-3 or TRBV12-4, the J call TRBJ1-5, with D uncertain. Trimming stripped 2 bases from V and 5 bases from J, with 7 bases between. The CDR3 is 13 residues long. The CDR3 region is CASSLKEDQPQHF. The CDR3 nucleotides read TGTGCCAGCAGTTTAAAGGAGGATCAGCCCCAGCATTTT.

The J gene is TRBJ1-1, the V gene TRBV14; possible D gene TRBD1, 5 bases. Trimming left V 5 bases short and J 8 bases short, with 18 bases between. The germline gives CDR1 SGHDN, CDR2 FVKESK. The CDR3 extends over 14 amino acids. The CDR3 protein is CASSFGTSPGEAFF. CDR3 in DNA: TGTGCCAGCAGCTTTGGGACTTCCCCGGGGGAAGCTTTCTTT.

This clone turned up a few times. CDR3 region: CASSPGGGGYEQYF. CDR3 sequence (DNA): TGTGCCAGCAGCCCTGGGGGAGGGGGCTACGAGCAGTACTTC. This chain connects TRBV3-1 (or the pseudogene TRBV3-2) to TRBJ2-7; D may be TRBD2 (7 bases). Trimming took off 4 bases at V and 3 bases at J, with 13 bases between the two ends. CDR1 is LGHDT, CDR2 YNNKEL, per germline (reference sequence). CDR3 length: 14 residues.

The J gene is TRBJ2-7, the V gene TRBV7-3; 10 nucleotides match TRBD1. V dropped 5 bases and J dropped 6; count of bases not matched to a gene: 7. Germline assignment: CDR1 SGHTA and CDR2 FQGTGA. This CDR3 has 14 amino acids. The CDR3 region is CASSPMGQGSEQYF. CDR3 DNA sequence: TGTGCCAGCAGCCCCATGGGACAGGGGAGCGAGCAGTACTTC.

The chain couples TRBV7-3 to TRBJ1-1; D possibly corresponds to TRBD1 (5 bases). Per the germline V gene, CDR1 is SGHTA and CDR2 is FQGTGA. Trimming stripped 5 bases from V and 1 base from J, with 17 bases between. The CDR3 has 16 amino acids. The CDR3 DNA reads as TGTGCCAGCAGCCGGAAAGGAGGGACGGCGAACACTGAAGCTTTCTTT. Amino acids: CASSRKGGTANTEAFF.

The CDR3 DNA follows: TGTGCCAGCAGCGAGGACAGTAATGAAAAACTGTTTTTT. This gives the protein CASSEDSNEKLFF. V usage is TRBV2 and J usage is TRBJ1-4, with D possibly TRBD1 on 6 matching bases. The germline V gene has CDR1 SNHLY and CDR2 FYNNEI. The V gene lost 6 bases and the J gene lost 4 bases, with 9 bases spanning the gap. CDR3 length equals 13 residues.

This chain uses TRBV6-6 with TRBJ1-1; 10 bases line up with TRBD1. The CDR3 spans 14 residues. Germline V gene data show CDR1 as MNHNY and CDR2 as SVGAGI (reference sequence). The J segment lost 2 bases and the V segment lost 7 bases, leaving 4 bases of the junction unmatched. The CDR3 DNA follows: TGTGCCAGCATCTCGACAGGGGGCAACACTGAAGCTTTCTTT. It translates to CASISTGGNTEAFF.

The J gene is TRBJ1-2, the V gene TRBV2; D is possibly TRBD1 (5 bases). CDR3 size: 14 residues. The germline V and J ends were trimmed by 5 bases and 5 bases, with 15 bases remaining between them. Looked up from germline, CDR1 is SNHLY and CDR2 is FYNNEI. CDR3 sequence: CASSPVRGNYGYTF. DNA for the CDR3: TGTGCCAGCAGTCCAGTCCGGGGGAATTATGGCTACACCTTC.

This clone was seen ten or more times. The chain is built from TRBV14 and TRBJ2-7; D perhaps matches TRBD2 (6 bases). The CDR3 covers 13 residues. Germline CDR1 and CDR2: SGHDN and FVKESK. The germline V and J ends were trimmed by 6 bases and 0 bases, with 9 bases remaining between them. The CDR3 coding sequence is TGTGCCAGCAGTCGGGAGATCTCCTACGAGCAGTACTTC. Translating it yields CASSREISYEQYF.

To note about this clone: One end of the junction is discordant with germline, which a read error may explain. The chain employs TRBV6-5 and TRBJ1-5; 7 bases align to TRBD1. Germline lookup yields CDR1 MNHEY and CDR2 SVGAGI. This CDR3 is 14 amino acids long. CDR3 sequence (DNA): TGTGCCAGCAAGGAAGGAGGGGGCAACCAGCCCCAGCATTTT. This codes for CASKEGGGNQPQHF.

The chain combines TRBV10-3 with TRBJ2-5; 9 nucleotides match TRBD1. CDR1 ENHRY and CDR2 SYGVKD come from the germline V gene. Losses at the gene ends were 0 bases for V and 5 bases for J; bases not matched to a gene: 4. This CDR3 has 15 residues. This CDR3 reads CAISESTGGWETQYF. CDR3 coding DNA: TGTGCCATCAGTGAGTCGACAGGGGGATGGGAGACCCAGTACTTC.

The rearrangement links TRBV2 to TRBJ1-5, with a weak D call TRBD1 (6 bases). Trimming left V 6 bases short and J 8 bases short, with 14 bases between. Per germline, CDR1 SNHLY and CDR2 FYNNEI. This CDR3 has 13 residues. This CDR3 is CASRPTGWEPQHF. CDR3 sequence (DNA): TGTGCCAGCAGACCCACAGGGTGGGAGCCCCAGCATTTT. Filled out from reference TRBV2 and TRBJ1-5, the complete variable domain reads EPEVTQTPSHQVTQMGQEVILRCVPISNHLYFYWYRQILGQKVEFLVSFYNNEISEKSEIFDDQFSVERPDGSNFTLKIRSTKLEDSAMYFCASRPTGWEPQHFGDGTRLSIL.

The gene calls are TRBV18 and TRBJ2-7, with D possibly being TRBD1 (7 bases). CDR1 KGHSH and CDR2 LQKENI come from the germline V gene. Trimming cost V 2 bases and J 6 bases, with 17 bases left between them. The CDR3 has 15 amino acids. The CDR3 region has the DNA TGTGCCAGCTCACCAAGCGGGCAGGGGGTCGGCGAGCAGTACTTC. It is translated as CASSPSGQGVGEQYF.